The 30 T cell receptor delta chains given below trace back to one sample, sequenced in a study of gamma-delta chains in newborns, infants, children. TCRdb re-called clones from the reads via CATT. The table has 3,000 to 3,500 delta-chain clones, approximately 1.3% seen once; the top ten hold roughly a fifth. The specimen sequenced was blood. The receptors were sampled from a child who was a newborn, infant or young child, either healthy, febrile or measles-vaccinated (not recorded which).

A note on this clone: TCRdb attributes to this sequence the protein of a much larger clone, which differs from the DNA translation at residue 10; a read error is likely, and the protein displayed is translated from the DNA. The genes are TRDV2 and TRDJ3, with 7 bases lining up with TRDD3. This CDR3 has 17 residues. The germline gives CDR1 GEAIGNYY, CDR2 EKD. For the CDR3, the DNA is TGTGCCTGTGACACCTTGGGGGACTCCTTGGACACCCGACAGATGTTTTTC. It encodes CACDTLGDSLDTRQMFF.

The chain recombines TRDV1 with TRDJ3, with 11 bases matching TRDD3. Losses at the gene ends were 2 bases for V and 2 bases for J; bases not matched to a gene: 5. The CDR3 spans 19 residues. Germline V gene sequence: CDR1 TSWWSYY, CDR2 QGS. The chain's CDR3 is CALGEEGGGYAWDTRQMFF. CDR3 in DNA: TGTGCTCTTGGGGAAGAAGGTGGGGGATACGCCTGGGACACCCGACAGATGTTTTTC.

This clone came up a few times. The translation of this DNA and the TCRdb protein of a much larger clone differ at residue 8, probably owing to a read error; the protein shown here is translated from the DNA. The rearrangement uses TRDV2 and TRDJ2; 8 bases match TRDD3. After removal of 2 bases from V and 5 bases from J, the junction contained 3 bases not matched to a gene. Germline V gene data show CDR1 as GEAIGNYY and CDR2 as EKD. The CDR3 totals 14 residues. CDR3 amino acids: CACDILGGTAQLFF. CDR3 nucleotides: TGTGCCTGTGACATACTGGGGGGTACAGCACAACTCTTCTTT.

As to this clone: A far more abundant clone sits one base away, making this likely a read error. This CDR3 is also generated by other DNA sequences in the sample. The chain is built from TRDV2 and TRDJ1; the match to TRDD3 covers 8 bases. CDR3 length: 13 amino acids. The germline gives CDR1 GEAIGNYY, CDR2 EKD. The ends lost 0 bases at V and 5 bases at J; junction bases unmatched: 1. CDR3 protein: CACDTGGYDKLIF. DNA for the CDR3: TGTGCCTGTGACACCGGGGGATATGATAAACTCATCTTT.

This clone has only a few counts. A far larger clone is off by one base, so a read error is likely. The same CDR3 is also encoded by other DNA sequences in this sample. This chain links TRDV2 with TRDJ3; TRDD3 agrees at 7 bases. J lost 4 bases, V lost 1 base, and 6 bases had no gene match. Germline V gene sequence: CDR1 GEAIGNYY, CDR2 EKD. The CDR3 loop spans 17 amino acids. The CDR3 loop reads CACDTGGRSWDTRQMFF. In nucleotides, the CDR3 is TGTGCCTGTGACACTGGGGGACGGTCATGGGACACCCGACAGATGTTTTTC.

This clone showed up just a few times. A single base is all that separates this from a far larger clone, so a read error is likely. This same CDR3 is encoded by further DNA sequences in the sample. The rearrangement uses TRDV2 and TRDJ2, with 9 bases that match TRDD3. The CDR3 is made up of 15 amino acids. Germline V CDR1 and CDR2: GEAIGNYY, EKD. CDR3 loop: CACDSLGDQTAQLFF. CDR3 sequence (DNA): TGTGCCTGTGACTCTCTGGGGGATCAGACAGCACAGCTCTTCTTT.

In its sample, this clone ranks as large. This sample includes further DNA sequences coding for the same CDR3. The chain links TRDV2 to TRDJ3; 9 bases map to TRDD3. Germline CDR1 reads GEAIGNYY; CDR2 reads EKD. This CDR3 is built from 17 residues. V lost 1 base and J lost 1; bases outside the gene matches: 1. This CDR3 reads CACDTTGGSWDTRQMFF. The CDR3 DNA follows: TGTGCCTGTGACACTACTGGGGGATCCTGGGACACCCGACAGATGTTTTTC.

As for this clone: The TCRdb protein comes from a much larger clone and disagrees with this DNA's translation at residue 13, likely due to a read error; the protein given here is derived from the DNA. This chain connects TRDV2 to TRDJ3, with 10 bases matching TRDD3. Germline assignment: CDR1 GEAIGNYY and CDR2 EKD. CDR3 size: 20 residues. The CDR3 coding sequence is TGTGCCTGTGACAGAATTGGGGGATACCCCAGCTCCCGGGACACCCGACAGATGTTTTTC. It specifies CACDRIGGYPSSRDTRQMFF.

About this clone itself: A far larger clone is off by one base, so a read error is likely. V usage is TRDV2 and J usage is TRDJ2, with 8 bases aligning to TRDD3. In germline, CDR1 is GEAIGNYY, CDR2 EKD. V was clipped by 4 bases and J by 0 bases; unmatched bases: 15. The CDR3 is 19 amino acids. CDR3 sequence reads: CACDRPGDKDPALTAQLFF. For the CDR3, the DNA is TGTGCCTGTGATAGACCGGGGGATAAGGACCCAGCTTTGACAGCACAACTCTTCTTT.

About this clone: The protein held in TCRdb is that of a much larger clone and does not match this DNA's translation at residue 4, likely because of a read error; the protein shown is translated from the DNA. The J gene is TRDJ3, the V gene TRDV2; 8 nucleotides align to TRDD3. The CDR3 extends over 16 amino acids. Germline V gene lookup returns CDR1 GEAIGNYY and CDR2 EKD. The CDR3 nucleotides are TGTGCCTGTGGCACCTGGGGGACCTGGGACACCCGACAGATGTTTTTC. It translates to CACGTWGTWDTRQMFF.

Concerning this clone: The protein TCRdb lists belongs to a much larger clone and differs from this DNA's translation at residue 4, which points to a read error; the protein shown is made from the DNA. CDR3 bases: TGTGCCTGTGGCAGCTCCTGGGACACCCGACAGATGTTTTTC. This translates into CACGSSWDTRQMFF. This chain connects TRDV2 to TRDJ3, with D unresolved. The CDR3 extends over 14 amino acids. Germline values: CDR1 GEAIGNYY, CDR2 EKD. V gave up 5 bases and J gave up 0 bases, with 4 bases separating them.

For this clone: It differs at one base from a far larger clone, so likely a read error. Other DNA sequences in the sample encode the same CDR3. This chain uses TRDV2 with TRDJ3, with 11 bases matching TRDD3. Germline assignment: CDR1 GEAIGNYY and CDR2 EKD. The CDR3 spans 18 residues. The CDR3 sequence: CACDNTGGYSWDTRQMFF. The CDR3 coding sequence is TGTGCCTGCGACAATACTGGGGGATACTCCTGGGACACCCGACAGATGTTTTTC.

This clone occurred a few times. Compared with germline, one end of the junction differs, possibly owing to a read error. V is TRDV2 and J is TRDJ2; 10 positions match TRDD3. Germline V gives CDR1 GEAIGNYY, CDR2 EKD. CDR3 length: 17 amino acids. CDR3 region: CACDSVTGGSLTAQPFF. The CDR3 coding sequence is TGTGCCTGCGACTCGGTTACTGGGGGATCTCTGACAGCACAACCCTTCTTT.

Sample share makes this clone medium-sized. This may arise from a read error, as a much more abundant clone is one base away. The identical CDR3 is also encoded by other nucleotide sequences in the sample. Here the CDR3 reads CACDPLVLGDTPWDTRQMFF. Written as DNA, the CDR3 is TGTGCCTGTGACCCTCTCGTACTGGGGGATACGCCCTGGGACACCCGCCAGATGTTTTTC. J is TRDJ3 and V is TRDV2, with 13 bases aligning to TRDD3. There are 20 residues in the CDR3. CDR1 GEAIGNYY and CDR2 EKD come from the germline V gene.

Details on this clone: This DNA's translation differs at residue 5 from TCRdb's protein, which comes from a much larger clone; a read error is likely, and the protein shown is translated from the DNA. The chain links TRDV2 to TRDJ4; 12 bases are a match to TRDD3. From germline, CDR1 is GEAIGNYY and CDR2 EKD. Trimming cost V 3 bases and J 0 bases; bases outside gene matches: 1. The CDR3 is made up of 14 amino acids. This CDR3 reads CACDDWGIPRPLIF. DNA for the CDR3: TGTGCCTGTGACGACTGGGGGATACCCAGACCCCTGATCTTT.

This clone came up a few times. A single base is all that separates this from a far larger clone, so a read error is likely. This sample also contains other DNA sequences that code for the same CDR3. The chain uses TRDV2 and TRDJ3; D remains unclear. The CDR3 has 19 residues. The germline V gene encodes CDR1 GEAIGNYY and CDR2 EKD. V shed 4 bases and J shed 0 bases, with 18 bases lying between them. The CDR3 loop is CACDTADGQSSWDTRQMFF. In DNA, the CDR3 is TGTGCCTGTGATACCGCGGATGGTCAAAGCTCCTGGGACACCCGACAGATGTTTTTC.

A few counts support this clone. A far larger clone is only one base removed, so a read error is likely. This rearrangement joins TRDV2 to TRDJ3, with D possibly matching TRDD3 (6 bases). This CDR3 has 19 amino acids. Germline CDR1 reads GEAIGNYY; CDR2 reads EKD. The CDR3 sequence: CACDTVGVPSSWDTRQVFF. Here the CDR3 DNA reads TGTGCCTGTGACACCGTGGGGGTCCCAAGCTCCTGGGACACCCGACAGGTGTTTTTC.

This clone appeared a few times. The protein in TCRdb stems from a much larger clone and differs at residue 14 from this DNA's translation, likely a read error; here the protein is translated from the DNA. The V gene is TRDV2, the J gene TRDJ3; D is possibly TRDD3 (5 bases). This CDR3 contains 19 residues. Germline V gene lookup returns CDR1 GEAIGNYY and CDR2 EKD. The chain's CDR3 is CACDTADGQSSWDIRQMFF. CDR3 nucleotide sequence: TGTGCCTGTGACACCGCGGATGGTCAAAGCTCCTGGGACATCCGACAGATGTTTTTC.

Concerning this clone: TCRdb attributes to this sequence the protein of a much larger clone, which differs from the DNA translation at residue 3; a read error is likely, and the protein displayed is translated from the DNA. The chain has TRDV2 and TRDJ3; TRDD3 matches 9 bases. CDR3 length: 17 amino acids. Germline lookup yields CDR1 GEAIGNYY and CDR2 EKD. CDR3 sequence reads: CARDEVGDSWDTRQMFF. The CDR3 nucleotides read TGTGCCCGTGACGAGGTGGGGGATAGCTGGGACACCCGACAGATGTTTTTC.

This clone was picked up a small number of times. The TCRdb protein, from a much larger clone, departs from this DNA's translation at residue 12, likely by read error; the protein shown derives from the DNA. The CDR3 DNA reads TGTGCCTGTGACACCGTGGGCTGGGGGATAGGATTCTGGGACACCCGACAGATGTTTTTC. This codes for CACDTVGWGIGFWDTRQMFF. The rearrangement links TRDV2 to TRDJ3; 10 bases align to TRDD3. Trimming cost V 0 bases and J 3 bases; bases outside gene matches: 10. Germline CDR1 reads GEAIGNYY; CDR2 reads EKD. The CDR3 spans 20 residues.

Notes on this clone: Compared with germline, one end of the junction differs, possibly owing to a read error. In nucleotides, the CDR3 is TGTGCCTGTGACACCTGGGGGATACGCCCCTGGGACACCCGACAGACGTTTTTC. Translated: CACDTWGIRPWDTRQTFF. This chain connects TRDV2 to TRDJ3; 11 positions agree with TRDD3. The germline gives CDR1 GEAIGNYY, CDR2 EKD. The CDR3 extends over 18 amino acids.

Concerning this clone itself: TCRdb's entry gives the protein of a much larger clone, which mismatches this DNA's translation at residue 10, likely from a read error; the protein reported here is translated from the DNA. This chain connects TRDV1 to TRDJ2; the match to TRDD3 covers 9 bases. This CDR3 spans 14 amino acids. The V gene's germline CDR1 is TSWWSYY and CDR2 QGS. DNA of the CDR3: TGTGCTCTTGGGGAATACTGGGGGACAGTACAACTCTTCTTT. Translation gives CALGEYWGTVQLFF.

About this clone: At one boundary the junction diverges from the germline segment, which might be a read error. This chain connects TRDV2 to TRDJ3; D might be TRDD3 (5 bases). The CDR3 has 17 amino acids. Per the germline V gene, CDR1 is GEAIGNYY and CDR2 is EKD. CDR3 region: CACDNVGVCWDTRQMFF. The CDR3 nucleotides are TGTGCCTGTGACAATGTAGGGGTATGCTGGGACACCCGACAGATGTTCTTC.

A note on this clone: For this DNA, TCRdb reports the protein of a much larger clone, which diverges at residue 8, most likely from a read error; the protein presented here is translated directly from the DNA. The chain has TRDV2 and TRDJ3; 7 nucleotides match TRDD3. Trimming removed 2 bases from V and 0 bases from J; junction bases left unmatched: 6. Germline assignment: CDR1 GEAIGNYY and CDR2 EKD. The CDR3 has 18 amino acids. The CDR3: CACDIGGHGSWDTRQMFF. In nucleotides, the CDR3 is TGTGCCTGTGACATTGGGGGACACGGCTCCTGGGACACCCGACAGATGTTTTTC.

As regards this clone: With only one base between it and a far larger clone, this is likely a read error. This sample also contains other DNA sequences that code for the same CDR3. V is TRDV2 and J is TRDJ2; 9 nucleotides match TRDD3. CDR3 length equals 18 residues. V trimming: 3 bases; J trimming: 4 bases; junction bases outside the gene matches: 14. The germline V gene has CDR1 GEAIGNYY and CDR2 EKD. The CDR3 here is CACDPVLGELPRTAQLFF. The CDR3 region has the DNA TGTGCCTGTGACCCCGTACTGGGGGAGTTACCTCGGACAGCACAACTCTTCTTT.

This clone has just a few counts. This likely came from a read error, as a far larger clone is one base away. The sample carries other DNA sequences with the same CDR3. CDR3 DNA: TGTGCCTGTGACCCCGTACTGGGGGAGTTACCCCGAACAGCACAACTCTTCTTT. This codes for CACDPVLGELPRTAQLFF. The genes are TRDV2 and TRDJ2, with 9 bases matching TRDD3. J gave up 5 bases and V 3 bases, and 15 bases lay outside the gene matches. The CDR3 is 18 residues long. The germline gives CDR1 GEAIGNYY, CDR2 EKD.

This clone ranks as medium-sized. This sample includes further DNA sequences coding for the same CDR3. The chain joins TRDV2 to TRDJ2; 10 nucleotides line up with TRDD3. Germline CDR1 GEAIGNYY, CDR2 EKD. J lost 5 bases, V lost 2 bases, and 1 base had no gene match. The CDR3 contains 14 residues. CDR3 sequence: CACDILGDTAQLFF. The CDR3 bases are TGTGCCTGTGACATACTGGGGGATACAGCACAACTCTTCTTT.

This clone occurred a few times. The protein recorded in TCRdb matches a much larger clone and deviates from this DNA's translation at residue 16, suggesting a read error; the protein here is obtained by translating the DNA. This sequence joins TRDV3 and TRDJ2, with 12 bases matching TRDD3. The CDR3 is 18 residues long. Germline loops: CDR1 TVYSNPD, CDR2 GDNSRS (reference sequence). CDR3 residues: CAFRTIHWGIHLTAQPFF. CDR3 coding DNA: TGTGCCTTTAGAACGATCCACTGGGGGATACATTTGACAGCACAACCCTTCTTT.

This clone is classed as medium-sized (0.01 to 0.1%). Only one base separates this from a far larger clonotype, so it likely reflects a read error. J is TRDJ3 and V is TRDV2; 10 bases line up with TRDD3. The CDR3 has 18 amino acids. The junction had 3 bases not matched to a gene; V was cut back by 0 bases and J by 2 bases. From germline, CDR1 is GEAIGNYY and CDR2 EKD. CDR3 in DNA: TGTGCCTGTGACACCGGGGGATACGCCCCCTGGGACACCCGACAGATGTTTTTC. It yields the protein CACDTGGYAPWDTRQMFF.

The table lists this clone with a few counts. TCRdb lists the protein of a much larger clone for this DNA, which differs at residue 3, so this is likely a read error; the protein given here is translated from the DNA itself. The sample carries other DNA sequences with the same CDR3. The chain employs TRDV2 and TRDJ3, with TRDD3 matching over 8 bases. CDR3 size: 17 residues. The germline V gene has CDR1 GEAIGNYY and CDR2 EKD. The CDR3: CARDTGGYSWDTRQMFF. The CDR3 DNA is TGTGCCCGTGACACCGGGGGATACTCCTGGGACACCCGACAGATGTTTTTC.